The present T cell receptor beta chain was sequenced within a study of OX40 agonist ivuxolimab in advanced cancers. Study as a whole: People who had prior anti-PD-1, anti-PD-L1 or anti-CTLA-4 therapy could take part, and 35% to 50% had some.

With respect to this clone: The antigen remains undetermined.

The CDR3 spans 11 residues. V lost 7 bases, J lost 4 bases, and 7 bases lay in between. Per the germline V gene, CDR1 is LNHDA and CDR2 is SQIVND (reference sequence). People who had autoimmune disease history or systemic immunosuppression were excluded. The table came from immunoSEQ multiplex PCR; TCRdb's copy has only in-frame clones and leaves some out. The data contain around 62,000 clones, roughly 87% of them singletons. Study-wide results and limits: Normalized T-cell clonal expansion was also low in a subset of nonresponders. Blood T cells, both CD4+ and CD8+, expanded clonally by week 6 at 0.1 to 3.0 mg/kg.

This specimen consisted of CD4+ or CD8+ T cells sorted from blood, obtained in a trial of the OX40 agonist ivuxolimab. The rearrangement joins TRBV19 to TRBJ1-2, with no clear D. This receptor was taken from an adult with an advanced solid tumor such as melanoma, head and neck, liver or kidney cancer. The CDR3 DNA is TGTGCCAGTATTAACGGCTATGGCTACACCTTC. Translation: CASINGYGYTF.